A single sample gave rise to the 6 T cell receptor beta chains below, sequenced in a study of CD8 T cells in Susac syndrome. Reverse transcription of roughly 0.45 to 1 ug RNA was performed with random hexamers. TCRdb re-called the immunoSEQ multiplex PCR reads through MiXCR, storing one row per CDR3 protein. Of 120,000 to 150,000 distinct CDR3 sequences detected, 94% appear once; the ten largest clones hold roughly 0.29%. The sequenced sample consisted of CD8+ T cells from PBMCs. The source is a human donor in good health.

This clonotype was recorded once. The rearrangement uses TRBV7-9 and TRBJ2-7; 7 nucleotides align to TRBD1. The CDR3 totals 16 residues. From germline, CDR1 is SEHNR and CDR2 FQNEAQ (reference sequence). J lost 5 bases, V lost 6 bases, and 16 bases had no gene match. The CDR3 nucleotides read TGTGCCAGCAGACCAGGACAGGCCCTTCTAGGGGACGAGCAGTACTTC. Encoded protein: CASRPGQALLGDEQYF.

The chain recombines TRBV27 with TRBJ2-1; 7 bases map to TRBD2. Germline V gives CDR1 MNHEY, CDR2 SMNVEV (reference sequence). CDR3 length: 12 amino acids. With V trimmed by 5 bases and J by 5 bases, 0 bases remained unmatched. The CDR3: CASSLADNEQFF. The CDR3 nucleotides are TGTGCCAGCAGTCTAGCGGACAATGAGCAGTTCTTC.

The chain uses TRBV6-2 or TRBV6-3 and TRBJ2-4; D remains ambiguous. Germline V gene data show CDR1 as MNHEY and CDR2 as SVGEGT. Trimming took 2 bases from V and 0 from J, leaving 8 bases between them. The CDR3 contains 15 residues. The CDR3 DNA reads TGTGCCAGCAGTTACGACCCACTAGCCAAAAACATTCAGTACTTC. Translated, it gives CASSYDPLAKNIQYF.

The V and J genes are TRBV20-1 and TRBJ2-7; 7 nucleotides match TRBD1. The germline gives CDR1 DFQATT, CDR2 SNEGSKA (reference sequence). The CDR3 length is 14 residues. The J segment lost 3 bases and the V segment lost 0 bases, leaving 5 bases of the junction unmatched. The CDR3 reads CSARDPGTDYEQYF. The CDR3 DNA reads as TGCAGTGCTAGAGATCCCGGGACAGACTACGAGCAGTACTTC.

This clonotype was seen a single time. This chain connects TRBV7-9 to TRBJ2-6; D gene uncertain. Between the trimmed V and J ends, which lost 4 bases and 0 bases, there was a span of 7 bases. The V gene's germline CDR1 is SEHNR and CDR2 FQNEAQ (reference sequence). The CDR3 has 15 residues. CDR3 loop: CASSSSLSGANVLTF. The CDR3 DNA is TGTGCCAGCAGCTCATCCCTCTCTGGGGCCAACGTCCTGACTTTC.

The rearrangement uses TRBV29-1 and TRBJ2-4; maybe TRBD1 (5 bases). CDR3 length: 12 amino acids. The germline V gene encodes CDR1 SQVTM and CDR2 ANQGSEA. Trimming removed 8 bases from V and 8 bases from J, with 16 bases in between. The CDR3 DNA reads as TGCAGCCCAAGCCACAGCAGGGACATTCAGTACTTC. Translated: CSPSHSRDIQYF.